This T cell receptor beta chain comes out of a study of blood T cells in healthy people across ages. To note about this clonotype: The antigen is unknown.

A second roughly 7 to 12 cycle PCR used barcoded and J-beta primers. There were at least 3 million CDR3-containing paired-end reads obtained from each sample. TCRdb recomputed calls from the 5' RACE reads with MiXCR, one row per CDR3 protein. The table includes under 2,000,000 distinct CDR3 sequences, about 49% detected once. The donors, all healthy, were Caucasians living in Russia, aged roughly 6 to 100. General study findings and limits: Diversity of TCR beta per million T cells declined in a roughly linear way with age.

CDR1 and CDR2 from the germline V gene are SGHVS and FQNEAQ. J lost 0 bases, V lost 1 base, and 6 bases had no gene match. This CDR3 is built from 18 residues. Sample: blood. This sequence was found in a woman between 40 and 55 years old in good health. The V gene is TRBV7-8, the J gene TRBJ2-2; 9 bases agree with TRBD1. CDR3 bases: TGTGCCAGCAGCTTAGTATCGTGGACAGGGGCGAACACCGGGGAGCTGTTTTTT. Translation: CASSLVSWTGANTGELFF. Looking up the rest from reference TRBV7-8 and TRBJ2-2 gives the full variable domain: GAGVSQSPRYKVAKRGQDVALRCDPISGHVSLFWYQQALGQGPEFLTYFQNEAQLDKSGLPSDRFFAERPEGSVSTLKIQRTQQEDSAVYLCASSLVSWTGANTGELFFGEGSRLTVL.